A single sample gave rise to the 27 T cell receptor beta chains below, sequenced in a study of a mutant IDH1 vaccine in newly diagnosed glioma. Their antigens are not known. Sequencing used immunoSEQ multiplex PCR; TCRdb keeps in-frame clones, though not all of them. The repertoire holds over 50,000 clones, 84% seen once, with about 14% in the top ten. Time point: week 23, last vaccination. Every single dose of the vaccine, 300 ug of mutant IDH1 20-mer peptide, came with topical imiquimod. The sample consisted of PBMCs, taken from a glioma patient whose treatment included an IDH1 peptide vaccine. The origin of the receptors is a man younger than 30 with glioma.

The chain joins TRBV29-1 to TRBJ1-2; 7 nucleotides agree with TRBD1. Losses at the gene ends were 7 bases for V and 7 bases for J; bases not matched to a gene: 9. The germline CDR1 and CDR2 sequences are SQVTM and ANQGSEA. This CDR3 spans 12 amino acids. The CDR3 bases are TGCAGCGACAAGGGGGCTCCGGGTGGCTACACCTTC. Translating gives CSDKGAPGGYTF.

This chain uses TRBV7-9 with TRBJ1-2; 9 bases line up with TRBD1. The J segment lost 0 bases and the V segment lost 4 bases, leaving 6 bases of the junction unmatched. Germline V gives CDR1 SEHNR, CDR2 FQNEAQ (reference sequence). The CDR3 contains 16 residues. The CDR3 sequence: CASSSGQGTTNYGYTF. The CDR3 DNA reads TGTGCCAGCAGCTCGGGACAGGGCACTACTAACTATGGCTACACCTTC.

A single count supports this clone. The rearrangement joins TRBV16 to TRBJ1-3; 7 positions match TRBD1. The CDR3 is made up of 16 amino acids. Losses at the gene ends were 2 bases for V and 0 bases for J; bases not matched to a gene: 4. Germline V gene data show CDR1 as KGHSY and CDR2 as FQNENV. CDR3 in amino acids: CASSQTGVRSGNTIYF. The CDR3 nucleotides read TGTGCCAGCAGCCAAACAGGGGTCCGCTCTGGAAACACCATATATTTT.

This chain joins TRBV19 and TRBJ1-5, with TRBD1 matching 7 bases. V dropped 7 bases and J dropped 3; count of bases not matched to a gene: 9. Germline V gene data show CDR1 as LNHDA and CDR2 as SQIVND (reference sequence). The CDR3 runs to 15 residues. Here the CDR3 DNA reads TGTGCCAGTACCCTGACAGGGCGGAACAATCAGCCCCAGCATTTT. Protein sequence: CASTLTGRNNQPQHF.

The V and J genes are TRBV18 and TRBJ2-1; unclear D gene. Germline V gene sequence: CDR1 KGHSH, CDR2 LQKENI. The CDR3 sequence is 14 residues long. V was trimmed by 6 bases and J by 6 bases, leaving 15 bases between them. For the CDR3, the DNA is TGTGCCAGCTCGTACAAGGCCCTGGGCAATGAGCAGTTCTTC. Its protein product is CASSYKALGNEQFF.

This clone was counted a few times. J is TRBJ1-1 and V is TRBV18; 7 bases line up with TRBD1. CDR3 length: 14 residues. V lost 3 bases, J lost 5 bases, and 6 bases stayed unmatched. Germline-derived CDR1 and CDR2 are KGHSH and LQKENI. The CDR3 loop reads CASSPRTGRTEAFF. CDR3 sequence (DNA): TGTGCCAGCTCACCTCGGACAGGTCGAACTGAAGCTTTCTTT.

The rearrangement joins TRBV18 to TRBJ1-2, with 7 nucleotides matching TRBD1. The V segment lost 6 bases and the J segment 5 bases; nucleotides outside the gene matches: 9. The germline V gene has CDR1 KGHSH and CDR2 LQKENI. CDR3 length equals 14 residues. The CDR3 spells CASSSEGTVYGYTF. The CDR3 DNA sequence: TGTGCCAGCTCGTCGGAAGGGACAGTATATGGCTACACCTTC.

V and J are TRBV5-1 and TRBJ2-5, with D possibly TRBD1 on 6 matching bases. The germline gives CDR1 SGHRS, CDR2 YFSETQ. The CDR3 sequence is 14 residues long. Between the trimmed V and J ends, which lost 0 bases and 6 bases, there was a span of 12 bases. This CDR3 reads CASSLEQGRQTQYF. For the CDR3, the DNA is TGCGCCAGCAGCTTGGAACAGGGCAGGCAGACCCAGTACTTC.

The chain combines TRBV9 with TRBJ2-5; 7 nucleotides agree with TRBD2. This CDR3 region has 15 residues. Germline trimming cut 4 bases from V and 4 bases from J; bases unmatched to any gene: 10. The V gene's germline CDR1 is SGDLS and CDR2 YYNGEE. As DNA, the CDR3 is TGTGCCAGCAGCTTCTTACCGGGGGAGGGAGAGACCCAGTACTTC. It encodes CASSFLPGEGETQYF.

This clone was recorded only once. This chain connects TRBV2 to TRBJ2-7; tentatively, D is TRBD1 (7 bases). The CDR3 is 13 amino acids. Per germline, CDR1 SNHLY and CDR2 FYNNEI. V gave up 6 bases and J gave up 0 bases, with 9 bases separating them. CDR3 residues: CASRRDSSYEQYF. The DNA of the CDR3 is TGTGCCAGCAGGCGGGACAGCTCCTACGAGCAGTACTTC.

This sequence joins TRBV4-3 and TRBJ2-2, with TRBD1 matching over 8 bases. CDR1 LGHNA and CDR2 YSLEER come from the germline V gene. This CDR3 comprises 18 residues. Losses at the gene ends were 0 bases for V and 4 bases for J; bases not matched to a gene: 10. Written as DNA, the CDR3 is TGCGCCAGCAGCCAAGACGTTCAGGGGGCGCTTTTCACCGGGGAGCTGTTTTTT. As protein: CASSQDVQGALFTGELFF.

J is TRBJ1-2 and V is TRBV25-1; no firm D call. Germline V lookup: CDR1 MGHDK, CDR2 SYGVNS. Trimming left V 1 base short and J 2 bases short, with 11 bases between. The CDR3 runs 15 residues. The CDR3 reads CASSEFTAGNYGYTF. DNA for the CDR3: TGTGCCAGCAGTGAATTCACAGCCGGGAACTATGGCTACACCTTC.

This clone has a handful of counts. V usage is TRBV7-9 and J usage is TRBJ2-2; 8 positions match TRBD1. Germline assignment: CDR1 SEHNR and CDR2 FQNEAQ (reference sequence). The CDR3 has 16 amino acids. The J segment lost 6 bases and the V segment lost 7 bases, leaving 13 bases of the junction unmatched. The CDR3 here is CASMRSGQGVAGELFF. CDR3 nucleotide sequence: TGTGCCAGCATGAGGTCAGGACAGGGTGTGGCCGGGGAGCTGTTTTTT.

The gene calls are TRBV11-2 and TRBJ1-5, with TRBD1 as a possible D gene (5 bases). V was cut by 4 bases and J by 3 bases, with 19 bases left in between. This CDR3 spans 17 amino acids. The germline CDR1 and CDR2 sequences are SGHAT and FQNNGV. CDR3 in DNA: TGTGCCAGCAGCTCAGGAAGGGGAAGGTCGGTCAATCAGCCCCAGCATTTT. Translating gives CASSSGRGRSVNQPQHF.

V usage is TRBV5-4 and J usage is TRBJ2-1, with 15 bases identical to TRBD2. Germline loops: CDR1 SGHNT, CDR2 YYREEE (reference sequence). J gave up 7 bases and V 4 bases, and 3 bases lay outside the gene matches. CDR3 length: 15 residues. The CDR3 DNA sequence: TGTGCCAGCAGCCGGACTAGCGGGGGGGTTAATGAGCAGTTCTTC. Translating it yields CASSRTSGGVNEQFF.

The rearrangement links TRBV28 to TRBJ2-7, with 8 bases matching TRBD2. The CDR3 has 16 residues. Germline loops: CDR1 MDHEN, CDR2 SYDVKM. J gave up 2 bases and V 3 bases, and 9 bases lay outside the gene matches. This CDR3 is CASSFRGGLIAYEQYF. Written as DNA, the CDR3 is TGTGCCAGCAGTTTCCGGGGGGGACTCATAGCCTACGAGCAGTACTTC.

CDR3 sequence reads: CASSFPPGPNQPQHF. The CDR3 nucleotides read TGTGCCAGCAGTTTCCCCCCAGGGCCCAATCAGCCCCAGCATTTT. This rearrangement joins TRBV28 to TRBJ1-5; maybe TRBD1 (5 bases). This CDR3 has 15 residues. V dropped 3 bases and J dropped 3 bases, with 12 bases sitting between them. Per the germline V gene, CDR1 is MDHEN and CDR2 is SYDVKM. The variable domain in full, completed from reference TRBV28 and TRBJ1-5, reads DVKVTQSSRYLVKRTGEKVFLECVQDMDHENMFWYRQDPGLGLRLIYFSYDVKMKEKGDIPEGYSVSREKKERFSLILESASTNQTSMYLCASSFPPGPNQPQHFGDGTRLSIL.

The chain joins TRBV7-2 to TRBJ2-3; D unresolved. The V end was cut by 0 bases, the J end by 0 bases, with 13 bases between. There are 17 residues in the CDR3. Germline CDR1 and CDR2: SGHTA and FQGNSA. The CDR3 region has the DNA TGTGCCAGCAGCTTAGCGTTAGTGGCGGCTAGCACAGATACGCAGTATTTT. Residues: CASSLALVAASTDTQYF.

This sequence joins TRBV5-4 and TRBJ1-2; D is uncertain. The CDR3 spans 12 residues. Germline CDR1 is SGHNT and CDR2 is YYREEE (reference sequence). V gave up 4 bases and J gave up 4 bases, with 8 bases separating them. The CDR3 spells CASSRVLYGYTF. CDR3 DNA sequence: TGTGCCAGCAGCCGGGTCCTCTATGGCTACACCTTC.

The rearrangement joins TRBV6-5 to TRBJ1-2, with a possible D match to TRBD1 (5 bases). Trimming left V 6 bases short and J 0 bases short, with 11 bases between. This CDR3 has 14 residues. Germline values: CDR1 MNHEY, CDR2 SVGAGI. The CDR3 here is CASSQAGANYGYTF. The CDR3 region has the DNA TGTGCCAGCAGCCAGGCGGGGGCTAACTATGGCTACACCTTC.

The genes are TRBV19 and TRBJ2-2, with TRBD2 matching over 16 bases. The CDR3 runs 18 residues. V dropped 4 bases and J dropped 5; count of bases not matched to a gene: 7. From germline, CDR1 is LNHDA and CDR2 SQIVND (reference sequence). The CDR3 DNA reads as TGTGCCAGTAGTACCCCGGGGACTAGCGGGGGGGCAACCGGGGAGCTGTTTTTT. Translation gives CASSTPGTSGGATGELFF.

The rearrangement uses TRBV30 and TRBJ2-5, with 12 bases that match TRBD2. The V gene end was trimmed by 6 bases and the J gene end by 5 bases; junction bases not matched to a gene: 13. Germline assignment: CDR1 GTSNPN and CDR2 SVGIG (reference sequence). CDR3 length equals 16 residues. CDR3 in DNA: TGTGCCTGTAAGGGCCTAGCGGGAGGGCCAGGGGAGACCCAGTACTTC. Translating gives CACKGLAGGPGETQYF.

The rearrangement uses TRBV4-1 and TRBJ1-2; unclear D gene. Germline V gene data show CDR1 as MGHRA and CDR2 as YSYEKL. Trimming shortened V by 4 bases and J by 5 bases, and 11 bases separated the two germline ends. This CDR3 has 13 amino acids. CDR3 nucleotides: TGCGCCAGCAGCCCTACCTCACTGTATGGCTACACCTTC. This translates into CASSPTSLYGYTF.

This chain links TRBV7-2 with TRBJ2-7; 7 nucleotides match TRBD2. This CDR3 is built from 15 residues. Germline V gives CDR1 SGHTA, CDR2 FQGNSA. Unmatched junction bases numbered 9, after V lost 5 bases and J lost 2 bases. CDR3 nucleotides: TGTGCCAGCAGCACCTGGGGGGGAGGCACCTACGAGCAGTACTTC. It encodes CASSTWGGGTYEQYF.

The CDR3 sequence: CSVRMPRSGRNKNEQYF. The CDR3 region has the DNA TGCAGCGTTCGAATGCCCCGAAGCGGGAGAAATAAAAACGAGCAGTACTTC. The chain joins TRBV29-1 to TRBJ2-7, with TRBD2 identical over 8 bases. V gave up 5 bases and J gave up 5 bases; unmatched junction bases: 20. The CDR3 totals 17 residues. Germline V CDR1 and CDR2: SQVTM, ANQGSEA.

V and J are TRBV7-9 and TRBJ1-2; tentative D call: TRBD1 (5 bases). The CDR3 extends over 14 amino acids. CDR1 is SEHNR and CDR2 is FQNEAQ in the germline V gene (reference sequence). With 5 bases removed from V and 5 bases from J, the gap between germline ends came to 15 bases. CDR3 sequence: CASSRFDREYGYTF. The CDR3 nucleotides are TGTGCCAGCAGCCGCTTCGACAGAGAATATGGCTACACCTTC.

V usage is TRBV19 and J usage is TRBJ1-4; no reliable D call. Germline CDR1 and CDR2: LNHDA and SQIVND (reference sequence). This CDR3 region has 11 residues. For the CDR3, the DNA is TGTGCAGGACGGATTAATGAAAAACTGTTTTTT. As protein: CAGRINEKLFF.